This TCR beta chain originates from a study of blood T cell repertoires in COVID-19. The V gene lost 4 bases and the J gene lost 2 bases, with 12 bases spanning the gap. CDR3 length equals 14 residues. Germline V gene lookup returns CDR1 LNHDA and CDR2 SQIVND (reference sequence). Original methodology: Amplification with reference gene primers provided the estimates of nucleated cell counts. Only in-frame clones appear in the TCRdb table, and some are missing; sequencing was by immunoSEQ multiplex PCR. That table gives V, J and clone size, and the DNA gave D and trimming. The sample has around 170,000 clones; around 83% are singletons.

Source material: peripheral blood. The clonotype comes from a human donor in a cohort sampled during active COVID-19. The rearrangement links TRBV19 to TRBJ2-7; D is possibly TRBD1 (6 bases). CDR3 sequence (DNA): TGTGCCAGTAGTAAATACAGGGCTACCTACGAGCAGTACTTC. Its translation is CASSKYRATYEQYF.